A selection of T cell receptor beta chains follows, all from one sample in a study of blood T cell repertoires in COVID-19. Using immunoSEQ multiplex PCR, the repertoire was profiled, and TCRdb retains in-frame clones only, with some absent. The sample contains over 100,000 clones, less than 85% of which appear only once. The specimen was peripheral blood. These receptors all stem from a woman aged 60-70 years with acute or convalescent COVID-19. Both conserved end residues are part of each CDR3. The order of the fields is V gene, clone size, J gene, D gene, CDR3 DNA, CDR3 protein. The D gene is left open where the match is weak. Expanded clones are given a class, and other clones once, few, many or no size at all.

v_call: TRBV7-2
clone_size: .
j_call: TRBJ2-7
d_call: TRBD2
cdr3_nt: TGTGCCAGCAGCTCAGGGACTAGCGGGAGGGCCAGAGAGCAGTACTTC
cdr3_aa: CASSSGTSGRAREQYF

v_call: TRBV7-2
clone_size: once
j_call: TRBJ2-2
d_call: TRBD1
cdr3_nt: TGTGCCAGCAGGACTGGACAGGGCCCCGGGGAGCTGTTTTTT
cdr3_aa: CASRTGQGPGELFF

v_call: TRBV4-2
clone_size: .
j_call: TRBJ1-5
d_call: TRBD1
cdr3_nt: TGTGCCAGCAGCCAAGGGACAGGGAGCAATCAGCCCCAGCATTTT
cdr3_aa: CASSQGTGSNQPQHF

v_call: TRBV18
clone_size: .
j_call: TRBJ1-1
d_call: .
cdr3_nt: TGTGCCAGCTCACCAACTCAGGGGTACACTGAAGCTTTCTTT
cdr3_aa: CASSPTQGYTEAFF

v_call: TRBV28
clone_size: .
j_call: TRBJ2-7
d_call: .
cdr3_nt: TGTGCCAGCAGTTTAACTTTGCGGCGCTACGAGCAGTACTTC
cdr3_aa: CASSLTLRRYEQYF

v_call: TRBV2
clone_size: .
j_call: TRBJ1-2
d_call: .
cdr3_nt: TGTGCCAGCGGACCCCCCAGGGTTGGCTACACCTTC
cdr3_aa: CASGPPRVGYTF

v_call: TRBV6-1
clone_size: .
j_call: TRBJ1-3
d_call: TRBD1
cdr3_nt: TGTGCCAGCAGCCGGACAGGGGGAAACACCATATATTTT
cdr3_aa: CASSRTGGNTIYF

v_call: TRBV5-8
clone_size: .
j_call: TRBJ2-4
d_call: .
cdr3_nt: TGTGCCAGCAGCTGGGGGGTAGCCAAAAACATTCAGTACTTC
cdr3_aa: CASSWGVAKNIQYF

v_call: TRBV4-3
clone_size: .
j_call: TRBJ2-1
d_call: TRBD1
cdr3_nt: TGCGCCAGCAGCCAAGGTCATCTGCAGGGGGTACACTCCTACAATGAGCAGTTCTTC
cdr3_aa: CASSQGHLQGVHSYNEQFF

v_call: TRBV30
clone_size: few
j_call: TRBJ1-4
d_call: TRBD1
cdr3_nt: TGTGCCTGGAACCCCGGGACAGGGATCGAAAAACTGTTTTTT
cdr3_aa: CAWNPGTGIEKLFF

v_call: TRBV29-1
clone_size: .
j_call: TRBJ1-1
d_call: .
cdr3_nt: TGCAGCGTCGAAGGTAGCGCCGCCCGAGCTTTCTTT
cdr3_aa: CSVEGSAARAFF

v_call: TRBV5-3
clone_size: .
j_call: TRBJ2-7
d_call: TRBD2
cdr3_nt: TGTGCCAGAAGCTTGCGGCCTAGCGGATTTAACGAGCAGTACTTC
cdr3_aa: CARSLRPSGFNEQYF

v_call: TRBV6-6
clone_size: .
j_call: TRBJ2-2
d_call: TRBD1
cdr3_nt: TGTGCCAGCAGGCCCGGGACAGGGACCACCGGGGAGCTGTTTTTT
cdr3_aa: CASRPGTGTTGELFF

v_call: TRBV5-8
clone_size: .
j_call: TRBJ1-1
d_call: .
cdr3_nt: TGTGCCAGCAGCGCGACGGGGTACACTGAAGCTTTCTTT
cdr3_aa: CASSATGYTEAFF

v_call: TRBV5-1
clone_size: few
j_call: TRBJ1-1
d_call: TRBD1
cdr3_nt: TGCGCCACAAGGCCCGCAGGGGGGAACACTGAAGCTTTCTTT
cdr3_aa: CATRPAGGNTEAFF

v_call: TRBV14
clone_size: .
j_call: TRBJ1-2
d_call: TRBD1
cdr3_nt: TGTGCCAGCAGCCGTCTGGGACAGCTCCATGGCTACACCTTC
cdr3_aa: CASSRLGQLHGYTF

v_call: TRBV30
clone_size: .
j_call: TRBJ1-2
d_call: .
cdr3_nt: TGTGCCTGGGACAGGAACTATGGCTACACCTTC
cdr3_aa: CAWDRNYGYTF

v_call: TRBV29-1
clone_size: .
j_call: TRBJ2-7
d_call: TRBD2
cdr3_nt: TGCAGCGTTGAGTTAAGACTAGCGGGAGCCTACGAGCAGTACTTC
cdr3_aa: CSVELRLAGAYEQYF

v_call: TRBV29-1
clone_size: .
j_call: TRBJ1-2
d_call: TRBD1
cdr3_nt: TGCAGCGGTAGACAGGGGGGTGGCTACACCTTC
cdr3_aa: CSGRQGGGYTF

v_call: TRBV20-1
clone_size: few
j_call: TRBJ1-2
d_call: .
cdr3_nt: TGCACCGTGAGGGCCTATGGCTACACCTTC
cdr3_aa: CTVRAYGYTF

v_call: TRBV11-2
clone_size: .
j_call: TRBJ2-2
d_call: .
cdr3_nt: TGTGCCAGCAGCTCAAGATTGCGGGGGCTGAGCACCGGGGAGCTGTTTTTT
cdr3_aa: CASSSRLRGLSTGELFF

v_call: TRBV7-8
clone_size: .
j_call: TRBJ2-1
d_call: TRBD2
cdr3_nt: TGTGCCAGCAGCTTAGAGTGGTCGGTTCTAGCGGGAGATAATGAGCAGTTCTTC
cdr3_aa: CASSLEWSVLAGDNEQFF

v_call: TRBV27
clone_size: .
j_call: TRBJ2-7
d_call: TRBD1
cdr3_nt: TGTGCCAGCAGTAAGACCGGGACAGGGAACTACGAGCAGTACTTC
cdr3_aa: CASSKTGTGNYEQYF

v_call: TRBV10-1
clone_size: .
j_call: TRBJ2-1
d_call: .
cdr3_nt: TGCGCCAGCAGTGGGGCGGGAACCCCCCGGGCCTACAATGAGCAGTTCTTC
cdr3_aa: CASSGAGTPRAYNEQFF

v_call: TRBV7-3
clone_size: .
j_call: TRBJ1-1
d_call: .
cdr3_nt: TGTGCCAGCAGCTCAATGGGCAGGGACACTGAAGCTTTCTTT
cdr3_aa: CASSSMGRDTEAFF

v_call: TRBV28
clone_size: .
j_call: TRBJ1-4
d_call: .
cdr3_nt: TGTGCCAGTCAGGGGTTTGCTAATGAAAAACTGTTTTTT
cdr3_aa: CASQGFANEKLFF

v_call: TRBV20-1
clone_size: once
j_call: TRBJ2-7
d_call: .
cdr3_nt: TGCAGTGCCCACTCGGGGGAGCAGTACTTC
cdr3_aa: CSAHSGEQYF

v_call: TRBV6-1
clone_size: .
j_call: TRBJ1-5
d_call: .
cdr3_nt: TGTGCCAGCAGTGAGATCGATAGAGATCAGCCCCAGCATTTT
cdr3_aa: CASSEIDRDQPQHF

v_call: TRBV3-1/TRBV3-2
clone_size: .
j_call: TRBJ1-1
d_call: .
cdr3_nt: TGTGCCAGCAGCCAAGTAGGCGGGAAACTGTACACTGAAGCTTTCTTT
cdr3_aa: CASSQVGGKLYTEAFF

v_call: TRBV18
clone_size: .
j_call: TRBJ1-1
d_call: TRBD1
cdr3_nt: TGTGCCAGCTCTTGGGACAGACTCCCCGGGAACACTGAAGCTTTCTTT
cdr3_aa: CASSWDRLPGNTEAFF

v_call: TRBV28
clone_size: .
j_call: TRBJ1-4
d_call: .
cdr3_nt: TGTGCCAGCAGTGTTATAGGAGGGACCTTAGGCGAAAAACTGTTTTTT
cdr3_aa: CASSVIGGTLGEKLFF

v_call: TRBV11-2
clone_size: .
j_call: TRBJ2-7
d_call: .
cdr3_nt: TGTGCCAGCAGCTTAGCAGACAGGATTTCCACCTACGAGCAGTACTTC
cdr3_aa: CASSLADRISTYEQYF

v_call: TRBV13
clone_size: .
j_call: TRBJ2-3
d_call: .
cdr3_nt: TGTGCCAGCAGCTTAGAGCTAGTCACAGATACGCAGTATTTT
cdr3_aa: CASSLELVTDTQYF

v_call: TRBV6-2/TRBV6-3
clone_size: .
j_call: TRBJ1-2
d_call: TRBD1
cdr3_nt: TGTGCCAGCAGGTACGAGGACAGGGCCTATTATGGCTACACCTTC
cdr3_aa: CASRYEDRAYYGYTF

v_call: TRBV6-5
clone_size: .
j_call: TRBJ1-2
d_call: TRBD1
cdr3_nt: TGTGCCAGCAGTCCGACAGGGGACGTTGGCTACACCTTC
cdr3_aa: CASSPTGDVGYTF

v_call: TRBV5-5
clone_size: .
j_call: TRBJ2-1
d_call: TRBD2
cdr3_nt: TGTGCCAGCAGCTTGGAGGCTAGCGGGAGCTATAATGAGCAGTTCTTC
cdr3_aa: CASSLEASGSYNEQFF